The 11 T cell receptor beta chains listed next were all sequenced from one sample in a study of radiotherapy plus CTLA-4 blockade in lung cancer. TCRdb's copy holds only in-frame clones and misses some; the assay was immunoSEQ multiplex PCR. The sample has about 60,000 clones, around four fifths seen once. This specimen was peripheral blood, taken from a patient treated with radiotherapy plus ipilimumab. The receptors derive from a human donor with non-small cell lung cancer who had a partial response to radiotherapy plus ipilimumab.

The rearrangement links TRBV2 to TRBJ2-4; no clear D. The CDR3 is made up of 11 amino acids. Trimming took off 6 bases at V and 3 bases at J, with 3 bases between the two ends. CDR1 and CDR2 (germline): SNHLY, FYNNEI. The CDR3 coding sequence is TGTGCCAGCAGCGGCAAAAACATTCAGTACTTC. The encoded protein is CASSGKNIQYF.

The V and J genes are TRBV28 and TRBJ2-1, with D tentatively TRBD2 (6 bases). Trimming left V 2 bases short and J 6 bases short, with 14 bases between. CDR1 is MDHEN, CDR2 SYDVKM, per germline. The CDR3 contains 15 residues. CDR3: CASSLIRQGGNEQFF. The CDR3 DNA follows: TGTGCCAGCAGTTTAATTCGGCAGGGAGGCAATGAGCAGTTCTTC.

This sequence joins TRBV5-1 and TRBJ2-7, with TRBD1 identical over 7 bases. V lost 4 bases, J lost 3 bases, and 10 bases stayed unmatched. The CDR3 runs to 15 residues. CDR1 and CDR2 (germline): SGHRS, YFSETQ. CDR3 amino acids: CASSRGGFENYEQYF. CDR3 DNA: TGCGCCAGCAGCCGAGGGGGCTTTGAAAACTACGAGCAGTACTTC.

The rearrangement uses TRBV18 and TRBJ1-3; no clear D gene. The CDR3 is 14 amino acids. V was pared by 6 bases and J by 0 bases, with 9 bases between. Germline V gene lookup returns CDR1 KGHSH and CDR2 LQKENI. The CDR3 is CASSVQTSGNTIYF. The CDR3 bases are TGTGCCAGCTCCGTACAGACCTCTGGAAACACCATATATTTT.

The rearrangement joins TRBV7-2 to TRBJ1-1, with D perhaps matching TRBD1 (5 bases). Trimming took 5 bases from V and 4 from J, leaving 11 bases between them. CDR1 is SGHTA and CDR2 is FQGNSA in the germline V gene. The CDR3 length is 13 residues. CDR3 region: CASSPTGVTEAFF. As DNA, the CDR3 is TGTGCCAGCAGCCCCACGGGGGTCACTGAAGCTTTCTTT.

The chain couples TRBV15 to TRBJ1-2; 7 nucleotides agree with TRBD1. V lost 1 base, J lost 5 bases, and 4 bases stayed unmatched. CDR3 size: 14 residues. Per the germline V gene, CDR1 is LNHNV and CDR2 is YYDKDF (reference sequence). CDR3 DNA sequence: TGTGCCACCAGCAGAGTAGGGACAGCGTATGGCTACACCTTC. Encoded protein: CATSRVGTAYGYTF.

The V and J genes are TRBV23-1 and TRBJ1-6, with D uncertain. TRBV23-1 is designated an ORF whose function remains uncertain. The V and J ends lost 10 bases and 18 bases respectively, with 10 bases between them. This CDR3 contains 8 residues. The CDR3 DNA reads TGCGCCACCTACCGCCACCACTTT. Translating it yields CATYRHHF.

The V gene is TRBV7-9, the J gene TRBJ2-7, with 7 bases identical to TRBD2. CDR3 length: 14 residues. After removal of 6 bases from V and 1 base from J, the junction contained 6 bases not matched to a gene. Germline loops: CDR1 SEHNR, CDR2 FQNEAQ (reference sequence). CDR3 coding DNA: TGTGCCAGCAGTCCAGCTAGCGGTTCCTACGAGCAGTACTTC. Translation gives CASSPASGSYEQYF. Complete variable domain (other parts from reference TRBV7-9 and TRBJ2-7): DTGVSQNPRHKITKRGQNVTFRCDPISEHNRLYWYRQTLGQGPEFLTYFQNEAQLEKSRLLSDRFSAERPKGSFSTLEIQRTEQGDSAMYLCASSPASGSYEQYFGPGTRLTVT.

This clone was counted a few times. The chain combines TRBV5-1 with TRBJ1-2; 8 bases are shared with TRBD1. The J segment lost 6 bases and the V segment lost 4 bases, leaving 5 bases of the junction unmatched. The CDR3 runs 13 residues. Germline CDR1 and CDR2: SGHRS and YFSETQ. The CDR3 protein is CASSTGQGHGYTF. DNA of the CDR3: TGCGCCAGCAGCACAGGACAGGGTCATGGCTACACCTTC.

The sample holds one count of this clone. This chain connects TRBV5-1 to TRBJ2-7; D perhaps matches TRBD1 (6 bases). The CDR3 covers 17 residues. The V end lost 3 bases, the J end lost 0 bases, and 19 bases lay between the germline ends. The germline V gene encodes CDR1 SGHRS and CDR2 YFSETQ. Here the CDR3 DNA reads TGCGCCAGCAGCTCCCCTATACTAGGGGGTGTCTCCTACGAGCAGTACTTC. Protein: CASSSPILGGVSYEQYF.

This chain connects TRBV6-1 to TRBJ1-1; 7 bases line up with TRBD1. Germline V gives CDR1 MNHNS, CDR2 SASEGT. This CDR3 comprises 14 residues. J was trimmed by 3 bases and V by 5 bases; bases with no gene match: 6. Written as DNA, the CDR3 is TGTGCCAGCAGTTTCAAGGGGGCTGACACTGAAGCTTTCTTT. Translating it yields CASSFKGADTEAFF.